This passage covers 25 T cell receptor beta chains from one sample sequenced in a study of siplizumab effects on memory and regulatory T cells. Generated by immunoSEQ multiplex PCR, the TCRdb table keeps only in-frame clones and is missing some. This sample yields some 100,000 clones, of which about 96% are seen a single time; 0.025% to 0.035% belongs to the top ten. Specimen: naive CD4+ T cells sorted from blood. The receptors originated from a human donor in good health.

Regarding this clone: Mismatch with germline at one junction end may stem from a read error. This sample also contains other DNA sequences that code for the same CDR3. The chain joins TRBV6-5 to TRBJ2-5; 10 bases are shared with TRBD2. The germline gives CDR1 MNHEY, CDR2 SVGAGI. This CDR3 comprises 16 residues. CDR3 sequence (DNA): TGTGCCAGTAGTTACCGACTAGCGGGCCCTCAAGAGACCCAGTACTTC. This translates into CASSYRLAGPQETQYF.

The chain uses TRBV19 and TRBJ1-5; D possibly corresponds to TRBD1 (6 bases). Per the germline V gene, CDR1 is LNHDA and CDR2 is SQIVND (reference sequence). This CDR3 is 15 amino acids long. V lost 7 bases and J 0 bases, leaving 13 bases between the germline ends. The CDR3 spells CASMGGGSSNQPQHF. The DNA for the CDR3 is TGTGCCAGTATGGGGGGGGGCTCTAGCAATCAGCCCCAGCATTTT.

The CDR3, as DNA: TGTGCCAGCAGCTTAAGGTTGGCAGGGGGTAGAGACACTGAAGCTTTCTTT. This encodes CASSLRLAGGRDTEAFF. V and J are TRBV7-3 and TRBJ1-1; 7 positions match TRBD1. V lost 1 base and J lost 3; bases outside the gene matches: 11. CDR1 and CDR2 from the germline V gene are SGHTA and FQGTGA. This CDR3 spans 17 amino acids.

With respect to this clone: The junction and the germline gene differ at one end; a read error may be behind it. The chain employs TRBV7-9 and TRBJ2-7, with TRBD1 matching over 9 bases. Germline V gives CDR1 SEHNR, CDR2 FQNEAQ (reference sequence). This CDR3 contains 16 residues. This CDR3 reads CASSGWGQGSSHEQYF. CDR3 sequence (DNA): TGTGCCAGCAGCGGATGGGGACAGGGATCCTCCCACGAGCAGTACTTC.

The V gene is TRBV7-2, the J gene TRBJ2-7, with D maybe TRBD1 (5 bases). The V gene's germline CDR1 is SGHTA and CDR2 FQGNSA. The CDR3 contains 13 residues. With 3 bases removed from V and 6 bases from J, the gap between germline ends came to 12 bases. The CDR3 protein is CASSFGAESEQYF. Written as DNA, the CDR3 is TGTGCCAGCAGCTTTGGGGCCGAGAGCGAGCAGTACTTC.

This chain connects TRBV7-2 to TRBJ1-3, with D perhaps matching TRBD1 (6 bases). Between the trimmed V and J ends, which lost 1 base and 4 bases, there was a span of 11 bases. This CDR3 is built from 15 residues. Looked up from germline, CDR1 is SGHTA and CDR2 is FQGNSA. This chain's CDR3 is CASSLVTGQGNTIYF. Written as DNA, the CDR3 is TGTGCCAGCAGCTTAGTAACAGGGCAGGGAAACACCATATATTTT.

The CDR3 here is CASRSFTGNYGYTF. In nucleotides, the CDR3 is TGTGCCAGCAGATCGTTCACGGGAAACTATGGCTACACCTTC. The chain couples TRBV6-5 to TRBJ1-2; no clear D. CDR3 length: 14 amino acids. The germline CDR1 and CDR2 sequences are MNHEY and SVGAGI. The V gene lost 6 bases and the J gene lost 2 bases, with 13 bases spanning the gap.

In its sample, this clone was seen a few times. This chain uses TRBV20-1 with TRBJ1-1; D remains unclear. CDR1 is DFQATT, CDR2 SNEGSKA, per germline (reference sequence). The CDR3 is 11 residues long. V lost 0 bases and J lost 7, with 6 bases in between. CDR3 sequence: CSARDLSEAFF. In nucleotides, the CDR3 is TGCAGTGCTAGAGATCTGAGTGAAGCTTTCTTT.

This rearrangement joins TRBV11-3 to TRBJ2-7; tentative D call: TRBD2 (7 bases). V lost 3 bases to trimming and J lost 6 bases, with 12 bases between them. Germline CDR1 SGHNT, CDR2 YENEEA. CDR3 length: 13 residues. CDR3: CASSFGGAGEQYF. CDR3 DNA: TGTGCCAGCAGCTTTGGGGGGGCTGGCGAGCAGTACTTC.

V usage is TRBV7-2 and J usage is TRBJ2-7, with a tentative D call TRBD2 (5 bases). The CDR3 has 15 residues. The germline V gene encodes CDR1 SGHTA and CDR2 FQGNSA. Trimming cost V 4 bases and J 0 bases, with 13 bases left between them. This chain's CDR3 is CASSSGIGSSYEQYF. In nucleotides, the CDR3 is TGTGCCAGCAGCTCGGGGATTGGTAGCTCCTACGAGCAGTACTTC.

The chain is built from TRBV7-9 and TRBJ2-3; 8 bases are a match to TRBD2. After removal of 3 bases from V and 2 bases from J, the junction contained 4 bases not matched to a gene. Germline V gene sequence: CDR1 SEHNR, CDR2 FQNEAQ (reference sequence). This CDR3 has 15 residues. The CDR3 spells CASSFRGGFTDTQYF. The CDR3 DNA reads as TGTGCCAGCAGCTTTCGGGGGGGCTTCACAGATACGCAGTATTTT.

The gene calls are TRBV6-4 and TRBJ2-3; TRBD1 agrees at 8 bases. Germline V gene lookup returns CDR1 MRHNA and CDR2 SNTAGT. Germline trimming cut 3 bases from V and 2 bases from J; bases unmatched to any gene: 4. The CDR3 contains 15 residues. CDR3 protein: CASSEQGVSTDTQYF. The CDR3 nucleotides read TGTGCCAGCAGTGAACAGGGGGTTTCCACAGATACGCAGTATTTT.

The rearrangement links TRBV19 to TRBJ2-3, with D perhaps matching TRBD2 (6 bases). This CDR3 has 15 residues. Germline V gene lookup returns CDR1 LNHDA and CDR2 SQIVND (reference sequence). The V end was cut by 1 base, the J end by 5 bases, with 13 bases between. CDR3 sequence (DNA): TGTGCCAGTAGTATAGTTCGTGGGGGAGGAGATACGCAGTATTTT. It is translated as CASSIVRGGGDTQYF. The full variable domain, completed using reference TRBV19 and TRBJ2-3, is DGGITQSPKYLFRKEGQNVTLSCEQNLNHDAMYWYRQDPGQGLRLIYYSQIVNDFQKGDIAEGYSVSREKKESFPLTVTSAQKNPTAFYLCASSIVRGGGDTQYFGPGTRLTVL.

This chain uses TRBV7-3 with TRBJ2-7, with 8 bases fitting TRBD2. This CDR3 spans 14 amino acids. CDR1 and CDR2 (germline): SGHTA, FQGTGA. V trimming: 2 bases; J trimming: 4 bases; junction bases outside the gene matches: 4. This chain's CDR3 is CASSLAGGYYEQYF. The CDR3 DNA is TGTGCCAGCAGCTTAGCGGGGGGTTATTACGAGCAGTACTTC.

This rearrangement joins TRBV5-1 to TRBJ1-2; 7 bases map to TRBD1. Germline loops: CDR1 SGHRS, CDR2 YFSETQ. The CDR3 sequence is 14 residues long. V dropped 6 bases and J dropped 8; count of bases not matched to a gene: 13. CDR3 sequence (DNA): TGCGCCAGCACACCCTCCCAGAGACAGGGAGGCTACACCTTC. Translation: CASTPSQRQGGYTF.

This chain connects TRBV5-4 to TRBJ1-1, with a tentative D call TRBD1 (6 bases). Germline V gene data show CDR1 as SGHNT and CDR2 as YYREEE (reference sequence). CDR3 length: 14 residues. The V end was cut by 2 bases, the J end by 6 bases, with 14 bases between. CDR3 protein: CASSLELQGPEAFF. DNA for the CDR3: TGTGCCAGCAGCTTAGAGTTACAGGGTCCTGAAGCTTTCTTT.

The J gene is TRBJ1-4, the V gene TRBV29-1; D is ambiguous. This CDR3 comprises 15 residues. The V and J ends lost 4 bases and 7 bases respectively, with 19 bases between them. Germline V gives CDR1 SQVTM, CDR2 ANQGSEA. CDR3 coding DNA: TGCAGCGTTGTTGAAAGGGTTGGTTATAGTGAAAAACTGTTTTTT. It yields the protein CSVVERVGYSEKLFF.

CDR3 in amino acids: CAWSVEREQFF. CDR3 in DNA: TGTGCCTGGAGTGTGGAGAGAGAGCAGTTCTTC. J is TRBJ2-1 and V is TRBV30, with unresolved D. The germline V and J ends were trimmed by 0 bases and 10 bases, with 7 bases remaining between them. The germline gives CDR1 GTSNPN, CDR2 SVGIG (reference sequence). CDR3 size: 11 residues. Combining the CDR3 with reference TRBV30 and TRBJ2-1 gives the whole variable domain SQTIHQWPATLVQPVGSPLSLECTVEGTSNPNLYWYRQAAGRGLQLLFYSVGIGQISSEVPQNLSASRPQDRQFILSSKKLLLSDSGFYLCAWSVEREQFFGPGTRLTVL.

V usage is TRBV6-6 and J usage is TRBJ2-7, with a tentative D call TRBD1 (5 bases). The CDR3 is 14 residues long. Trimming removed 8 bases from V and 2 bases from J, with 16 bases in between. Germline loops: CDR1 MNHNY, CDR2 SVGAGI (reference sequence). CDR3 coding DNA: TGTGCCAGCCAAAGGGTTCAGGGAACCTACGAGCAGTACTTC. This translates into CASQRVQGTYEQYF.

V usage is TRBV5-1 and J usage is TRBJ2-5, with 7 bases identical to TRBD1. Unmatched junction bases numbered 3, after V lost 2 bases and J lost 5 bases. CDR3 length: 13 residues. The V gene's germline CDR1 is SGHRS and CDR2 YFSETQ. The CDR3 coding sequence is TGCGCCAGCAGCTTTACAGGGGAGGAGACCCAGTACTTC. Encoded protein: CASSFTGEETQYF.

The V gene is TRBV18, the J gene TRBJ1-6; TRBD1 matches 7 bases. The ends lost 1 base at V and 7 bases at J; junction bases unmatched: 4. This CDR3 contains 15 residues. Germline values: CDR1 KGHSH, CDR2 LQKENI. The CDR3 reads CASSPQGARNSPLHF. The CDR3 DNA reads TGTGCCAGCTCACCACAGGGGGCGCGGAATTCACCCCTCCACTTT. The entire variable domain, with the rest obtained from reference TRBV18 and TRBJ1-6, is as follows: NAGVMQNPRHLVRRRGQEARLRCSPMKGHSHVYWYRQLPEEGLKFMVYLQKENIIDESGMPKERFSAEFPKEGPSILRIQQVVRGDSAAYFCASSPQGARNSPLHFGNGTRLTVT.

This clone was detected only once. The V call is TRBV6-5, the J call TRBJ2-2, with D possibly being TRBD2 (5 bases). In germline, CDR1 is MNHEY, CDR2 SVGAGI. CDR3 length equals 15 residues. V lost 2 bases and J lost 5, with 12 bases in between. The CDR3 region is CASSYRGPVTGELFF. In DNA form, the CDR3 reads TGTGCCAGCAGTTACCGCGGGCCTGTAACCGGGGAGCTGTTTTTT.

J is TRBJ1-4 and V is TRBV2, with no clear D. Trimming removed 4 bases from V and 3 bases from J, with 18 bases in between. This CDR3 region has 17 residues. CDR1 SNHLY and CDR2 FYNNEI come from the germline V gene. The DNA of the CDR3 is TGTGCCAGCAGTGCACGGGATACCGCCACGTCTAATGAAAAACTGTTTTTT. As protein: CASSARDTATSNEKLFF.

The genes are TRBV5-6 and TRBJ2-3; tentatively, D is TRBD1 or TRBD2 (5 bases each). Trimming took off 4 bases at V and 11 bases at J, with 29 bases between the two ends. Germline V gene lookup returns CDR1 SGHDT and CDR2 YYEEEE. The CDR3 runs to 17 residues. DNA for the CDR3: TGTGCCAGCAGCCCCCACTCCGGGGCGCTATTACCTGGAGGGCAGTATTTT. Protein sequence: CASSPHSGALLPGGQYF. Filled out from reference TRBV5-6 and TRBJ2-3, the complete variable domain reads DAGVTQSPTHLIKTRGQQVTLRCSPKSGHDTVSWYQQALGQGPQFIFQYYEEEERQRGNFPDRFSGHQFPNYSSELNVNALLLGDSALYLCASSPHSGALLPGGQYFGPGTRLTVL.

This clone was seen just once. CDR3: CASSLRYNEQFF. In nucleotides, the CDR3 is TGTGCCAGCAGCCTCCGCTACAATGAGCAGTTCTTC. This chain links TRBV11-1 with TRBJ2-1; D is uncertain. In germline, CDR1 is SGHAT, CDR2 FQDESV (reference sequence). The CDR3 consists of 12 residues. Trimming removed 5 bases at V and 3 bases at J, with 5 bases between.